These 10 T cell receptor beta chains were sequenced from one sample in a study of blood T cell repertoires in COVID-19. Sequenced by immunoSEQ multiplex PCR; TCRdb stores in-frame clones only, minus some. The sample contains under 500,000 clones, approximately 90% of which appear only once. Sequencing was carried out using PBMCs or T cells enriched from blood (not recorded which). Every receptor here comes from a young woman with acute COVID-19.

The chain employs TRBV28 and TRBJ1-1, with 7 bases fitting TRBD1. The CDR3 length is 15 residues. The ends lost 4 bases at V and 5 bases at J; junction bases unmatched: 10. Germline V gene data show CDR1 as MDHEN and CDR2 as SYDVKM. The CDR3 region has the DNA TGTGCCAGCAGTTCTCAAAACAGGGGAGGAACTGAAGCTTTCTTT. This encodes CASSSQNRGGTEAFF.

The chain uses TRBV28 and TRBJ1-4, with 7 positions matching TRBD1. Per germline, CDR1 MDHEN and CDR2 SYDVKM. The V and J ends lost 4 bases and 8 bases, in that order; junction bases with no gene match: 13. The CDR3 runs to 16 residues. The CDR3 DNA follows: TGTGCCAGCAGTTCCGACCTGGGACAGTGGGGCGAAAAACTGTTTTTT. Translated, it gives CASSSDLGQWGEKLFF.

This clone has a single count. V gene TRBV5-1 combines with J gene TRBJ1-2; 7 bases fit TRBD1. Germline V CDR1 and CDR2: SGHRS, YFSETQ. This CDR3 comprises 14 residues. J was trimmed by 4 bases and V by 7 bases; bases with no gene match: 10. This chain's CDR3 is CASSWTGFFYGYTF. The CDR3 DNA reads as TGCGCCAGCTCTTGGACAGGTTTCTTCTATGGCTACACCTTC. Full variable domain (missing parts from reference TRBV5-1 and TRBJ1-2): KAGVTQTPRYLIKTRGQQVTLSCSPISGHRSVSWYQQTPGQGLQFLFEYFSETQRNKGNFPGRFSGRQFSNSRSEMNVSTLELGDSALYLCASSWTGFFYGYTFGSGTRLTVV.

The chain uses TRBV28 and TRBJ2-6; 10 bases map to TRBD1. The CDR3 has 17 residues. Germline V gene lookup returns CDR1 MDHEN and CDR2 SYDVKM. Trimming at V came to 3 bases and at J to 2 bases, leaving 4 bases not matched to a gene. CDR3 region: CASSFDRGPPGANVLTF. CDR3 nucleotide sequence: TGTGCCAGCAGTTTCGACAGGGGGCCTCCTGGGGCCAACGTCCTGACTTTC.

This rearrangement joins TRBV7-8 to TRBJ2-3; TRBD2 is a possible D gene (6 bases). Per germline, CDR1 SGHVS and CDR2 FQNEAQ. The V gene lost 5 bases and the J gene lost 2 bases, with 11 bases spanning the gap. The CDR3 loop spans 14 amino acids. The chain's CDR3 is CASSVGGDTDTQYF. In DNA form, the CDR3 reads TGTGCCAGCAGCGTCGGAGGGGACACAGATACGCAGTATTTT.

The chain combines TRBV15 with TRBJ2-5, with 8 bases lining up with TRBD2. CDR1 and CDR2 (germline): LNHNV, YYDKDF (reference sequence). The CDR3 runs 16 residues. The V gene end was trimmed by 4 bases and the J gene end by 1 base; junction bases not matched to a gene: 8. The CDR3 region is CATSIPTGGGQETQYF. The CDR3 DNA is TGTGCCACCAGCATTCCGACGGGGGGGGGCCAAGAGACCCAGTACTTC.

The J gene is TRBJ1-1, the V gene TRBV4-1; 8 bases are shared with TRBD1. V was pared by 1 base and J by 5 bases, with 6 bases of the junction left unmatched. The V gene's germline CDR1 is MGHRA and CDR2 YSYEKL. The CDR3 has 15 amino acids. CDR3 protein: CASSQGTGYGTEAFF. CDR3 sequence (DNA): TGCGCCAGCAGCCAAGGGACAGGGTACGGGACTGAAGCTTTCTTT.

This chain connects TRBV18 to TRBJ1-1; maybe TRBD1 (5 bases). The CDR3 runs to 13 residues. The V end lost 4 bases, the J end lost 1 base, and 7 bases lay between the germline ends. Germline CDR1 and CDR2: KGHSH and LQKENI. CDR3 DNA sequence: TGTGCCAGCTCACAAGGACAGAACACTGAAGCTTTCTTT. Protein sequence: CASSQGQNTEAFF. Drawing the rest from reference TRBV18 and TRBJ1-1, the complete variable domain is NAGVMQNPRHLVRRRGQEARLRCSPMKGHSHVYWYRQLPEEGLKFMVYLQKENIIDESGMPKERFSAEFPKEGPSILRIQQVVRGDSAAYFCASSQGQNTEAFFGQGTRLTVV.

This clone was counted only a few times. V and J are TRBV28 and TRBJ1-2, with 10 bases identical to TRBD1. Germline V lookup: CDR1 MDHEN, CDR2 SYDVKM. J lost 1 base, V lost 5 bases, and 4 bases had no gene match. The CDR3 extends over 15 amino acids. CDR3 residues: CASSDRTGGNYGYTF. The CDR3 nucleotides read TGTGCCAGCAGTGATCGGACAGGGGGTAACTATGGCTACACCTTC.

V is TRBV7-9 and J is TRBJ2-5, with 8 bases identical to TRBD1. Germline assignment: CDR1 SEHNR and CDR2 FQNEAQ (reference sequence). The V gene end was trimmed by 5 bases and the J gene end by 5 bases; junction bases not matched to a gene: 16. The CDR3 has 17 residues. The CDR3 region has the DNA TGTGCCAGCAGCCCTGACAGGGGTGTAAGGGGGTCGGAGACCCAGTACTTC. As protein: CASSPDRGVRGSETQYF.